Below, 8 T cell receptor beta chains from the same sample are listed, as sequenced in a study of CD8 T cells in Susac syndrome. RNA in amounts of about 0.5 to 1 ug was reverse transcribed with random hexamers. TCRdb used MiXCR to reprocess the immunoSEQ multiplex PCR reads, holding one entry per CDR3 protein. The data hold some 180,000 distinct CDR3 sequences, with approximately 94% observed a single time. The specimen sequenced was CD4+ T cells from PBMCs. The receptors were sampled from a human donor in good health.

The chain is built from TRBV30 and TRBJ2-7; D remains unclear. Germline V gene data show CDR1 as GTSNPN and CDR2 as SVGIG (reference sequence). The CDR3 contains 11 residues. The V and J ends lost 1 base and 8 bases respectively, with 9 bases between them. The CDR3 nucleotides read TGTGCCTGGAGTGGGGGTCTCCAGCAGTACTTC. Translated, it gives CAWSGGLQQYF.

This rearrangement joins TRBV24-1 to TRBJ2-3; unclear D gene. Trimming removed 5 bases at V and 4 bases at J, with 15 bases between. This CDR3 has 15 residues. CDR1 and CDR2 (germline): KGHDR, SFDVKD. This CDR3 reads CATSVSRQTPDTQYF. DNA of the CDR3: TGTGCCACCAGTGTATCCCGCCAGACCCCAGATACGCAGTATTTT.

This CDR3 reads CSAPSTSGRHEQYF. CDR3 bases: TGCAGTGCTCCCTCGACTAGCGGGAGGCACGAGCAGTACTTC. This chain connects TRBV20-1 to TRBJ2-7, with 13 bases identical to TRBD2. V trimming: 5 bases; J trimming: 5 bases; junction bases outside the gene matches: 6. This CDR3 region has 14 residues. CDR1 and CDR2 from the germline V gene are DFQATT and SNEGSKA (reference sequence).

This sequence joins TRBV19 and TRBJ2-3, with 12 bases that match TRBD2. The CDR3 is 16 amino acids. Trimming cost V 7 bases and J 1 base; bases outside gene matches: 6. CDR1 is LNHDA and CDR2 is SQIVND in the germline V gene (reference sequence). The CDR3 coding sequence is TGTGCCAGTAACCCAAGGACTAGCGGGGGCACAGATACGCAGTATTTT. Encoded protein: CASNPRTSGGTDTQYF. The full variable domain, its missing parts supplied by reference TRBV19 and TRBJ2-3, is DGGITQSPKYLFRKEGQNVTLSCEQNLNHDAMYWYRQDPGQGLRLIYYSQIVNDFQKGDIAEGYSVSREKKESFPLTVTSAQKNPTAFYLCASNPRTSGGTDTQYFGPGTRLTVL.

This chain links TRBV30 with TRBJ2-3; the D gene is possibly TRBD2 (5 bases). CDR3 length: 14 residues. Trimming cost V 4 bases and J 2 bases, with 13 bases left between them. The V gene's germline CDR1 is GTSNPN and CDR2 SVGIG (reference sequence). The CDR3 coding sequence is TGTGCCTGGACCCGGGGAATCCTCACAGATACGCAGTATTTT. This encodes CAWTRGILTDTQYF.

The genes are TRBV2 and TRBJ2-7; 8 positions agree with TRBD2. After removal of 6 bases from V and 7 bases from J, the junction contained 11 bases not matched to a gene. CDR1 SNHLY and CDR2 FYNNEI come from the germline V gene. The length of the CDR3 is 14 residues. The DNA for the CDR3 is TGTGCCAGCAGAGGGGGACTAGGGACGGGTGAGCAGTACTTC. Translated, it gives CASRGGLGTGEQYF.

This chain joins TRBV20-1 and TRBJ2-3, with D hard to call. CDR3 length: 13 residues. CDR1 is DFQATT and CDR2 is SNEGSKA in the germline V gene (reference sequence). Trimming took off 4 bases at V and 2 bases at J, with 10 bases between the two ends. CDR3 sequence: CSAIEDPTDTQYF. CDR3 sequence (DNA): TGCAGTGCTATCGAGGATCCCACAGATACGCAGTATTTT.

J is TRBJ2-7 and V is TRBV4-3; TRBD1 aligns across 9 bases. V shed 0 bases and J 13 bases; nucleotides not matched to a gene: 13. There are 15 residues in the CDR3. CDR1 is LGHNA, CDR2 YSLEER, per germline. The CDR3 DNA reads TGCGCCAGCAGCCAAGATCTTGGGACAGGGACTTCATTATACTTC. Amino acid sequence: CASSQDLGTGTSLYF.